These T cell receptor beta chains were read from a single sample in a study of cytomegalovirus exposure and HLA in healthy donors. Clones were read by immunoSEQ multiplex PCR, and TCRdb kept only the in-frame ones, dropping some. This table has about 210,000 clones, roughly 81% appearing once. Sequencing input: PBMCs. These receptors came from a girl under 10 years old in good health and CMV-seronegative. The CDR3 runs from the conserved cysteine through the conserved F or W. Only part of the rows carry a size: once, few, many, or a class if the clone is expanded.

clone size | J gene | V gene | CDR3 protein
. | TRBJ2-3 | TRBV9 | CASSREFRGTSTDTQYF
. | TRBJ1-1 | TRBV4-1 | CTSSQRLQGGNTEAFF
. | TRBJ1-5 | TRBV6-6 | CASSYPPQQHF
. | TRBJ1-4 | TRBV28 | CASSFYGATNEKLFF
. | TRBJ2-1 | TRBV4-1 | CASSQDQRGGYYNEQFF
. | TRBJ1-1 | TRBV29-1 | CSVPGGMLNTEAFF
. | TRBJ2-1 | TRBV7-9 | CSSSTPGLAVLSSYNEQFF
. | TRBJ2-5 | TRBV9 | CASSVLDRSETQYF
. | TRBJ1-6 | TRBV6-5 | CASSRYSNNSPLHF
. | TRBJ1-1 | TRBV2 | CASTGKHAAFF
. | TRBJ1-6 | TRBV6-6 | CASSRNAQHGSSPLHF
. | TRBJ2-1 | TRBV27 | CASSLNGRAYNEQFF
. | TRBJ1-4 | TRBV6-5 | CASCLGTGFNEKLFF
. | TRBJ2-1 | TRBV4-2 | CASSQDISGTRGEQFF
. | TRBJ2-3 | TRBV5-1 | CASSAGLTDTQYF
. | TRBJ2-4 | TRBV4-2 | CASSQDQGRGRQLAKNIQYF
. | TRBJ1-5 | TRBV30 | CAWSPTGVRGPQHF
. | TRBJ1-4 | TRBV5-1 | CASSLRQGRGEKLFF
. | TRBJ2-5 | TRBV7-7 | CASSVGTGGQTQYF
. | TRBJ2-7 | TRBV27 | CASSQRTGGYEQYF
. | TRBJ2-2 | TRBV5-1 | CASSSRDRGGELFF
. | TRBJ1-3 | TRBV5-1 | CASSLDGGARRGGNTIYF
. | TRBJ2-1 | TRBV13 | CASSSYRDRGRGEQFF
. | TRBJ2-5 | TRBV15 | CATSRVTTGLAGQGIQYF
once | TRBJ1-1 | TRBV4-1 | CASSQVKGGRTEAFF
. | TRBJ2-3 | TRBV30 | CAWRVTSRIPDTQYF
. | TRBJ2-2 | TRBV6-5 | CASSYRAGGTGELFF
. | TRBJ2-7 | TRBV2 | CASKRRTYEQYF
. | TRBJ2-7 | TRBV11-1 | CASSLPDLLSEQYF
. | TRBJ2-7 | TRBV20-1 | CSAAGLAGLYF